The source of this T cell receptor beta chain is a study of T cells in Graves' hyperthyroidism and ophthalmopathy (dated by TCRdb to 2018 to 2020). For the study in its entirety: Peripheral blood was collected at initial diagnosis, before any treatment. According to the paper, TCR Vbeta CDR3 sequencing was carried out on about 140 peripheral blood samples, which came from approximately 41 ophthalmopathy, approximately 72 hyperthyroidism and roughly 17 progressor patients. Thyroid tissue and blood T-cell repertoires from six Graves' hyperthyroidism patients were also compared in the study. After sampling, hyperthyroidism patients received methimazole starting at 30 mg daily, and ophthalmopathy patients received high-dose intravenous methylprednisolone. To identify TCR V-J signatures that set the groups apart, the researchers used a discovery cohort of 90 to 100 patients, made up of 43 with Graves' ophthalmopathy and 57 with stable Graves' hyperthyroidism. The roughly 91 discovery patients were randomly divided into training and test sets at a 7:3 ratio. Whether ophthalmopathy could be predicted prospectively was tested in an independent validation cohort made up of roughly 19 hyperthyroidism patients plus 17 patients who later progressed to ophthalmopathy.

CDR1 and CDR2 are drawn from the germline V gene: KGHSH, LQKENI. The CDR3, from cysteine to phenylalanine, totals 16 residues. Only the CDR3 portion is preserved as DNA: 48 bases, with reading frame beginning at the first base. Trimming takes 2 bases off V and 5 bases off J; junction bases not matched to a gene: 8. The paper's findings and limits, for the study overall: Sample size was not statistically predetermined, and blinding of investigators to group allocation was not performed. In cross-validation, a model built on a 13 V-J signature told ophthalmopathy apart from stable hyperthyroidism with 85% to 90% sensitivity and 81% to 82% specificity, and in testing the same model reached 80%/75%. Most expanded thyroid clonotypes (frequency above 0.001) were also detected in blood, suggesting blood repertoires may reflect thyroid immune responses. During validation, the model predicted progression to ophthalmopathy a median of approximately six months ahead of onset, with 70.59% sensitivity and 72.22% specificity.

The TCR beta CDR3 regions were amplified from the RNA transcripts. For the first round of RT-PCR on the TCR CDR3, the HTBI primer set was used together with the Qiagen OneStep RT-PCR kit. Libraries were constructed in a second round of multiplex PCR, after which size selection and purification were carried out. Paired-end sequencing of the libraries was performed with 100 bp reads on an Illumina HiSeq2000. As for the original processing: SOAPnuke was used to process the raw data, removing reads that contained adapters or uncalled bases, had a mean Phred below 15, or lacked an exact match to the constant primer or identifier. COPE v1.2.5 was used to merge high-quality paired reads, and clonotypes were defined as unique nucleotide sequences. MiTCR v1.1 was used to align clonotypes to the IMGT TRBV, TRBD and TRBJ reference segments. Only V-J combinations with frequency above 0.0001, covering about 99% of repertoires, were analysed. A TCS score was defined as the ratio of F50 (clonal expansion) to E x V (chaos), with BLOSUM62-based TCRdist applied between CDR3 peptides within each V-J. Welch's t-statistics and random forest reduced roughly 530 V-J features to about 13, which were used in a naive Bayes classifier (R e1071). Through fastp at Q25 and MiXCR, TCRdb rebuilt clones from the public reads, retaining in-frame beta chains. Under each unique CDR3 protein, matching rows form one entry showing the most common genes and DNA. It is TCRdb's table, rather than the study itself, that gives the V and J calls and clone size. The sample table shows hundreds of thousands of distinct CDR3 sequences, and over 15% are seen once. The ten largest make up approximately 20% of the sample.

Stable Graves' hyperthyroidism was defined as no progression to ophthalmopathy during 18 months of follow-up. The hyperthyroidism patients were between 18 and 65 years old and newly diagnosed, with a disease duration of less than 2 months. Exclusion was applied to patients with uncontrolled infections, other autoimmune diseases, pregnancy or lactation. Clinical symptoms, serum thyroxine and TRAb, thyroid ultrasound, and orbital computed tomography formed the basis for the diagnoses. Ficoll-Paque density gradient centrifugation was used to isolate PBMCs from around 9.1 ml of fresh peripheral blood. Trizol reagent was used to extract total RNA, and RNA quality was then checked on an Agilent 2100 Bioanalyzer. Worth noting for this clonotype: Its antigen is still unknown. Per-base quality was not reported, and no clone a single base away is much larger than it.

This chain joins TRBV18 to TRBJ2-1; a stretch of 8 junction bases matches TRBD2. The clonotype originates from a woman between 18 and 29 years old with Graves' hyperthyroidism. The sequencing sample was made of blood. The CDR3 protein sequence reads: CASSPFGGATNNEQFF. The DNA is TGTGCCAGCTCACCATTCGGGGGGGCAACTAACAATGAGCAGTTCTTC.